This T cell receptor beta chain was recovered during a study of beta chain features in type 1 diabetes. Study conclusions and caveats: Type 1 diabetes patients showed a moderate but significant shortening of TCRB CDR3s in all four CD4+ subsets.

TCRB transcripts that were expressed got sequenced, as all of the isolated RNA had been reverse transcribed. Data came from immunoSEQ multiplex PCR; TCRdb stores just in-frame clones and leaves some out. Of 300,000 to 450,000 clones in the sample, roughly 12% were seen once. As to this clone: Its antigen is as yet unknown.

V shed 1 base and J 4 bases; nucleotides not matched to a gene: 3. The CDR3 length is 16 residues. Germline V gene sequence: CDR1 LGHNA, CDR2 YSLEER. This receptor was identified in a woman aged 18-29 years with type 1 diabetes. The sample taken for sequencing was naive CD4+ T cells from blood. V gene TRBV4-3 combines with J gene TRBJ2-5; 13 bases are shared with TRBD2. The CDR3 loop is CASSQGGTSGVETQYF. The CDR3 coding sequence is TGCGCCAGCAGCCAAGGAGGGACTAGCGGGGTAGAGACCCAGTACTTC.